Given below is one T cell receptor beta chain in context. Its antigen is not known. Per the germline V gene, CDR1 is SGHVS and CDR2 is FQNEAQ. The V end was cut by 6 bases, the J end by 8 bases, with 26 bases between. The CDR3 contains 17 residues. This entry belongs to a study of T-cell memory formation after mild COVID-19. Regarding the study as a whole: Clones which contracted sat mainly in CM and EM if CD4+, and in EMRA if CD8+. Unconfirmed was the SARS-CoV-2 specificity of second-wave clones that peaked on day 37.

A single record per CDR3 protein comes from TCRdb applying MiXCR to the 5' RACE reads. The repertoire has around 80,000 distinct CDR3 sequences, approximately 15% of them found once; the top ten carry around 31%. The sequencing input was PBMCs or a T cell subset sorted from them (not recorded which). The clonotype was recovered from an adult woman who had mild COVID-19 (a few samples of this study predate the infection). Cell type and time point are not known. V usage is TRBV7-8 and J usage is TRBJ2-1; perhaps TRBD1 as D (5 bases). The CDR3 loop reads CASSQSARLGVGDEQFF. The CDR3, as DNA: TGTGCCAGCAGTCAAAGCGCAAGGCTAGGGGTAGGGGATGAGCAGTTCTTC.